This T cell receptor (beta chain) emerged from a study of Ad26.COV2.S vaccination and SARS-CoV-2 variants. Study as a whole: By the intramuscular route, Ad26.COV2.S was given once, or twice 56 days apart.

Study results and limitations: Vaccine recipients and placebo recipients showed similar non-spike TCR breadth.

Repertoires were generated with immunoSEQ multiplex PCR, while TCRdb's copy carries only in-frame clones and drops some. Among approximately 280,000 clones listed, approximately 89% were seen once. Note on this clone: Its specificity is not known.

The CDR3 covers 14 residues. The V gene lost 6 bases and the J gene lost 0 bases, with 9 bases spanning the gap. Looked up from germline, CDR1 is MNHEY and CDR2 is SVGAGI. Indicated treatment: 19 received Ad26.COV2.S at low or high dose, single or two shots; about five received placebo; per-sample allocation not given. Material that was analyzed had been drawn on day 63 after the first vaccine or placebo injection. This adult donor, from Boston, was 18-55 years old. The vaccine delivered Wuhan-strain SARS-CoV-2 spike through an Ad26 vector. The chain is built from TRBV6-5 and TRBJ1-5, with D uncertain. This sample comprised peripheral blood, obtained in a trial of Ad26.COV2.S vaccine versus placebo. The TCR was taken from a person aged 18-60 years who received the Ad26.COV2.S COVID-19 vaccine or a placebo. The CDR3 is CASRLRYSNQPQHF. In DNA, the CDR3 is TGTGCCAGCAGATTGAGGTATAGCAATCAGCCCCAGCATTTT.